The 28 T cell receptor beta chains in this list originate from one sample, sequenced in a study of early T cells in non-severe SARS-CoV-2 infection. MiXCR was run by TCRdb on the 5' RACE reads, yielding one entry per CDR3 protein. The data contain about 68,000 distinct CDR3 sequences, about a tenth of them singletons. Sequenced sample: whole blood. The receptor source for this set is an adult who was a healthcare worker with PCR-confirmed SARS-CoV-2 infection or an uninfected control (not recorded which).

This clonotype was seen repeatedly, ten times or more. The chain carries TRBV24-1 and TRBJ1-1; 7 nucleotides line up with TRBD1. CDR3 length equals 15 residues. Germline values: CDR1 KGHDR, CDR2 SFDVKD. Germline trimming cut 4 bases from V and 12 bases from J; bases unmatched to any gene: 16. CDR3 loop: CATSEGGTSQGRTFF. The CDR3 DNA reads TGTGCCACCAGTGAGGGTGGAACATCACAGGGGCGAACTTTCTTT.

Ten or more counts support this clonotype. The chain carries TRBV18 and TRBJ2-1; no clear D gene. This CDR3 has 12 amino acids. The germline V gene encodes CDR1 KGHSH and CDR2 LQKENI. V was pared by 3 bases and J by 8 bases, with 8 bases between. The CDR3: CASSPRHHEQFF. The CDR3 DNA sequence: TGTGCCAGCTCACCCCGACACCATGAGCAGTTCTTC.

In its sample, this clonotype was seen a few times. V is TRBV5-1 and J is TRBJ2-6; possible D gene TRBD2, 6 bases. This CDR3 region has 17 residues. Trimming stripped 0 bases from V and 1 base from J, with 11 bases between. Looked up from germline, CDR1 is SGHRS and CDR2 is YFSETQ. Here the CDR3 DNA reads TGCGCCAGCAGCTTGGTGTCGCGGGGATCTGGGGCCAACGTCCTGACTTTC. Its protein is CASSLVSRGSGANVLTF.

The chain carries TRBV7-8 and TRBJ1-6; no firm D call. The germline gives CDR1 SGHVS, CDR2 FQNEAQ. The CDR3 is made up of 15 amino acids. The ends were cut back, 0 bases at V and 7 bases at J, with 10 bases in the middle. DNA of the CDR3: TGTGCCAGCAGCTTAGCGAGGATCTCCAATTCACCCCTCCACTTT. Amino acid sequence: CASSLARISNSPLHF. Looking up the rest from reference TRBV7-8 and TRBJ1-6 gives the full variable domain: GAGVSQSPRYKVAKRGQDVALRCDPISGHVSLFWYQQALGQGPEFLTYFQNEAQLDKSGLPSDRFFAERPEGSVSTLKIQRTQQEDSAVYLCASSLARISNSPLHFGNGTRLTVT.

This chain joins TRBV20-1 and TRBJ2-7; 11 bases map to TRBD2. The junction had 6 bases not matched to a gene; V was cut back by 3 bases and J by 5 bases. Germline CDR1 reads DFQATT; CDR2 reads SNEGSKA (reference sequence). The CDR3 runs 14 residues. Here the CDR3 reads CSASPTSGSHEQYF. In nucleotides, the CDR3 is TGCAGTGCTAGTCCCACTAGCGGGAGTCACGAGCAGTACTTC.

This chain uses TRBV3-1 with TRBJ2-1, with D tentatively TRBD1 (6 bases). CDR1 LGHDT and CDR2 YNNKEL come from the germline V gene (reference sequence). V was trimmed by 0 bases and J by 10 bases, leaving 13 bases between them. The CDR3 extends over 14 amino acids. DNA of the CDR3: TGTGCCAGCAGCCAAGAGCGGACAGTCGGGGAGCAGTTCTTC. This sequence encodes CASSQERTVGEQFF.

This clonotype was seen more than once but under ten times. V usage is TRBV2 and J usage is TRBJ2-7, with a possible D match to TRBD2 (5 bases). The germline V gene encodes CDR1 SNHLY and CDR2 FYNNEI. This CDR3 comprises 13 residues. Trimming took off 6 bases at V and 3 bases at J, with 12 bases between the two ends. The CDR3 spells CASRTIAHYEQYF. The CDR3 bases are TGTGCCAGCAGGACTATCGCTCACTACGAGCAGTACTTC.

In its sample, this clonotype was seen a few times. A much more abundant neighbour one base away suggests this may be a read error. The chain employs TRBV27 and TRBJ2-3; no firm D call. CDR1 is MNHEY and CDR2 is SMNVEV in the germline V gene (reference sequence). The CDR3 is made up of 11 amino acids. The V end lost 6 bases, the J end lost 2 bases, and 3 bases lay between the germline ends. The chain's CDR3 is CASSNTDTQYF. The CDR3 DNA reads as TGTGCCAGCAGCAACACAGATACGCAGTATTTT.

This sequence joins TRBV3-1 and TRBJ1-1; a possible D gene is TRBD1 (5 bases). Germline V gene sequence: CDR1 LGHDT, CDR2 YNNKEL (reference sequence). V shed 4 bases and J shed 1 base, with 10 bases lying between them. The CDR3 has 14 amino acids. Here the CDR3 DNA reads TGTGCCAGCAGCCGAGGGGTTGGGAACACTGAAGCTTTCTTT. Its protein is CASSRGVGNTEAFF.

This chain uses TRBV29-1 with TRBJ2-3; 9 nucleotides agree with TRBD2. CDR1 and CDR2 (germline): SQVTM, ANQGSEA. Trimming cost V 6 bases and J 2 bases; bases outside gene matches: 12. This CDR3 has 16 amino acids. The CDR3 nucleotides read TGCAGCGTGGTTTTTCTTCTAGCGGGGATCACAGATACGCAGTATTTT. Its protein product is CSVVFLLAGITDTQYF.

V usage is TRBV7-6 and J usage is TRBJ2-1; TRBD2 agrees at 7 bases. Trimming removed 4 bases from V and 8 bases from J; junction bases left unmatched: 14. The CDR3 is 16 residues long. Germline CDR1 and CDR2: SGHVS and FNYEAQ. The CDR3 nucleotides read TGTGCCAGCAGCTCCCGTGGGAGCGGGAAAGGAGATGAGCAGTTCTTC. Protein product: CASSSRGSGKGDEQFF.

V usage is TRBV6-2 or TRBV6-3 and J usage is TRBJ2-4, with a tentative D call TRBD2 (5 bases). Germline CDR1 is MNHEY and CDR2 is SVGEGT. Trimming pared 2 bases from V and 1 base from J, leaving 9 bases between. CDR3 length: 15 amino acids. CDR3 residues: CASSYRGPAKNIQYF. CDR3 in DNA: TGTGCCAGCAGTTACCGAGGGCCGGCCAAAAACATTCAGTACTTC.

This chain connects TRBV11-2 to TRBJ2-1, with a weak D call TRBD2 (5 bases). Trimming pared 2 bases from V and 7 bases from J, leaving 15 bases between. The CDR3 is 15 residues long. CDR1 and CDR2 from the germline V gene are SGHAT and FQNNGV. This CDR3 is CASSLFERSLNEQFF. In DNA, the CDR3 is TGTGCCAGCAGCTTATTTGAGCGGTCCCTGAATGAGCAGTTCTTC. Variable domain in full (rest from reference TRBV11-2 and TRBJ2-1): EAGVAQSPRYKIIEKRQSVAFWCNPISGHATLYWYQQILGQGPKLLIQFQNNGVVDDSQLPKDRFSAERLKGVDSTLKIQPAKLEDSAVYLCASSLFERSLNEQFFGPGTRLTVL.

In its sample, this clonotype was seen many times. The chain combines TRBV12-3 or TRBV12-4 with TRBJ1-6; TRBD1 matches at 10 bases. The V segment lost 6 bases and the J segment 14 bases; nucleotides outside the gene matches: 4. The CDR3 consists of 12 residues. The CDR3 sequence: CASSWDRGSLHF. The CDR3 bases are TGTGCCAGCAGCTGGGACAGGGGATCCCTCCACTTT.

In this sample, this clonotype turned up a few times. This chain's CDR3 is CASSENTNQPQHF. In nucleotides, the CDR3 is TGTGCCAGTAGTGAGAACACCAATCAGCCCCAGCATTTT. V gene TRBV19 combines with J gene TRBJ1-5, with D hard to call. The CDR3 loop spans 13 amino acids. CDR1 is LNHDA, CDR2 SQIVND, per germline (reference sequence). Trimming took 5 bases from V and 3 from J, leaving 8 bases between them.

This clonotype was counted between two and nine times. The chain joins TRBV13 to TRBJ1-2; D remains unclear. Deletions cut 4 bases from V and 5 bases from J, with 11 bases between. Germline V gives CDR1 PRHDT, CDR2 FYEKMQ (reference sequence). This CDR3 has 13 residues. The CDR3 DNA follows: TGTGCCAGCAGCTCCCTTCGATTTTATGGCTACACCTTC. As protein: CASSSLRFYGYTF.

J is TRBJ2-2 and V is TRBV11-2; D is unclear. V lost 2 bases and J lost 1, with 17 bases in between. The CDR3 is 18 amino acids. The germline CDR1 and CDR2 sequences are SGHAT and FQNNGV. Here the CDR3 reads CASSLTFTTSWNTGELFF. In nucleotides, the CDR3 is TGTGCCAGCAGCTTAACTTTTACGACATCATGGAACACCGGGGAGCTGTTTTTT.

This clonotype was counted at least ten times. The rearrangement links TRBV9 to TRBJ2-4; maybe TRBD2 (5 bases). The germline CDR1 and CDR2 sequences are SGDLS and YYNGEE. The CDR3 covers 13 residues. With 0 bases removed from V and 10 bases from J, the gap between germline ends came to 11 bases. The CDR3 DNA follows: TGTGCCAGCAGCGTAGGAGGGAAAGGGATTCAGTACTTC. It codes for CASSVGGKGIQYF.

On this clonotype: Germline and junction disagree at one end, which may indicate a read error. The V and J genes are TRBV27 and TRBJ2-1; 9 nucleotides align to TRBD2. Germline lookup yields CDR1 MNHEY and CDR2 SMNVEV (reference sequence). There are 16 residues in the CDR3. CDR3 in DNA: TGTGCCAGCAGTATCGCTAGCGGGGCCTCCTGCAATGAGCAGTTCTTC. This sequence encodes CASSIASGASCNEQFF.

CDR3 sequence reads: CASSERWVRTDTQYF. In nucleotides, the CDR3 is TGTGCCAGCAGTGAACGGTGGGTCCGCACAGATACGCAGTATTTT. The V call is TRBV2, the J call TRBJ2-3; D ambiguous. The length of the CDR3 is 15 residues. Per the germline V gene, CDR1 is SNHLY and CDR2 is FYNNEI. V lost 2 bases to trimming and J lost 1 base, with 10 bases between them.

This clonotype was detected only a few times. The V gene is TRBV7-6, the J gene TRBJ2-2, with 15 nucleotides matching TRBD2. Germline V lookup: CDR1 SGHVS, CDR2 FNYEAQ. J gave up 6 bases and V 6 bases, and 2 bases lay outside the gene matches. CDR3 length equals 15 residues. In DNA, the CDR3 is TGTGCCAGCAGACGGACTAGCGGGAGGGCCGGGGAGCTGTTTTTT. Its translation: CASRRTSGRAGELFF.

The genes are TRBV6-5 and TRBJ2-1; D gene ambiguous. CDR1 is MNHEY, CDR2 SVGAGI, per germline. V was pared by 11 bases and J by 9 bases, with 11 bases between. This CDR3 is 10 amino acids long. CDR3 DNA sequence: TGTGCCGTCTACGACCCTGAGCAGTTCTTC. Amino acids: CAVYDPEQFF.

The chain carries TRBV28 and TRBJ2-2; D gene ambiguous. Germline V lookup: CDR1 MDHEN, CDR2 SYDVKM. This CDR3 has 16 amino acids. The ends were cut back, 5 bases at V and 0 bases at J, with 13 bases in the middle. The CDR3 DNA follows: TGTGCCAGCAGTCCCCCCTCTCGAACGAACACCGGGGAGCTGTTTTTT. It specifies CASSPPSRTNTGELFF.

There are many counts of this clonotype. The rearrangement links TRBV28 to TRBJ1-1, with 8 nucleotides matching TRBD1. The trim removed 1 base at V and 6 bases at J, leaving 1 base unmatched. Germline V gives CDR1 MDHEN, CDR2 SYDVKM. The CDR3 sequence is 13 residues long. The CDR3 coding sequence is TGTGCCAGCAGTTTATTGGACAGGGCTGAAGCTTTCTTT. This gives the protein CASSLLDRAEAFF.

This clonotype was seen many times. The chain has TRBV12-3 or TRBV12-4 and TRBJ2-1; no definite D call. The CDR3 totals 11 residues. The V end was cut by 2 bases, the J end by 12 bases, with 8 bases between. CDR3 sequence (DNA): TGTGCCAGCAGTTTACGTCAGCGGCAGTTCTTC. Translated: CASSLRQRQFF.

This clonotype has a count of ten or more. The chain carries TRBV4-2 and TRBJ2-1; unclear D gene. The CDR3 sequence is 14 residues long. Germline V gene lookup returns CDR1 LGHNA and CDR2 YNFKEQ. The ends were cut back, 4 bases at V and 8 bases at J, with 15 bases in the middle. The CDR3 coding sequence is TGTGCCAGCAGCCCCCCGACCCTTTTGGATGAGCAGTTCTTC. Residues: CASSPPTLLDEQFF.

V usage is TRBV7-2 and J usage is TRBJ1-1; D unclear. CDR3 length equals 14 residues. The germline gives CDR1 SGHTA, CDR2 FQGNSA. The ends were cut back, 2 bases at V and 0 bases at J, with 7 bases in the middle. The CDR3 spells CASSLYQMNTEAFF. CDR3 nucleotide sequence: TGTGCCAGCAGCTTATATCAGATGAACACTGAAGCTTTCTTT.

This clonotype was seen a handful of times. The rearrangement uses TRBV20-1 and TRBJ1-3; D gene uncertain. The V gene's germline CDR1 is DFQATT and CDR2 SNEGSKA (reference sequence). V was clipped by 0 bases and J by 0 bases, with 12 bases between them. CDR3 length equals 16 residues. Here the CDR3 reads CSARDPSWDSGNTIYF. The CDR3 nucleotides are TGCAGTGCTAGAGACCCCTCGTGGGACTCTGGAAACACCATATATTTT.